The 4 T cell receptor beta chains listed next were all sequenced from one sample in a study of blood T cell repertoires in COVID-19. This table comes from immunoSEQ multiplex PCR, and its TCRdb copy is limited to in-frame clones, with some not included. The profile shows about 150,000 clones, around four fifths of them singletons. The sequencing input was PBMCs or T cells enriched from blood (not recorded which). The receptors stem from a woman in her 40s who had recovered from COVID-19.

The chain has TRBV2 and TRBJ1-6; D unresolved. The germline V and J ends were trimmed by 3 bases and 6 bases, with 12 bases remaining between them. The germline CDR1 and CDR2 sequences are SNHLY and FYNNEI. The CDR3 contains 15 residues. CDR3 DNA: TGTGCCAGCAGTGAGATCGGCCAGGTTAATTCACCCCTCCACTTT. Protein product: CASSEIGQVNSPLHF.

CDR3 residues: CASKMTSGSQETQYF. CDR3 sequence (DNA): TGTGCCAGCAAGATGACTAGCGGAAGCCAAGAGACCCAGTACTTC. The rearrangement links TRBV27 to TRBJ2-5, with TRBD2 identical over 9 bases. V dropped 7 bases and J dropped 1; count of bases not matched to a gene: 7. This CDR3 has 15 amino acids. Germline CDR1 MNHEY, CDR2 SMNVEV (reference sequence).

The chain recombines TRBV5-1 with TRBJ2-7, with 7 bases fitting TRBD1. V trimming: 4 bases; J trimming: 4 bases; junction bases outside the gene matches: 11. Germline CDR1 reads SGHRS; CDR2 reads YFSETQ. This CDR3 contains 15 residues. The CDR3 coding sequence is TGCGCCAGCAGCCCTCGACAGGGTGACCCTTACGAGCAGTACTTC. It translates to CASSPRQGDPYEQYF.

The genes are TRBV18 and TRBJ2-1; D is perhaps TRBD1 (5 bases). Between the trimmed V and J ends, which lost 3 bases and 7 bases, there was a span of 16 bases. Germline V gene sequence: CDR1 KGHSH, CDR2 LQKENI. This CDR3 is built from 15 residues. The CDR3 DNA reads TGTGCCAGCTCACCGGTGACAAACTACAGGAATGAGCAGTTCTTC. Translated: CASSPVTNYRNEQFF.